Listed below are T cell receptor beta chains from one sample, sequenced in a study of T cells in Graves' hyperthyroidism and ophthalmopathy. TCRdb called the multiplex PCR reads again in MiXCR, with one record for every CDR3 protein. The sample shows about 560,000 distinct CDR3 sequences, under 60% of them seen only once. Specimen: peripheral blood or thyroid tissue (not recorded which). These receptors all stem from a woman younger than 30 with Graves' hyperthyroidism. Both conserved end residues are part of each CDR3. The D gene is left open where the match is weak. The listing skips clone size in some rows; elsewhere it reads once, few, many or a size class.

j_call	d_call	clone_size	v_call	cdr3_nt	cdr3_aa
TRBJ2-5	TRBD2	many	TRBV20-1	TGCAGTGCAACCGCTAGCGGGGGGCGGGTCTTC	CSATASGGRVF
TRBJ2-7	.	.	TRBV29-1	TGCAGCTTTCGGGCAGGGGCCTACGAGCAGTACTTC	CSFRAGAYEQYF
TRBJ1-2	TRBD1	.	TRBV25-1	TGTGCCAGCAGCTCCTGGACAGGGGGATTCTATGGCTACACCTTC	CASSSWTGGFYGYTF
TRBJ2-3	TRBD1	.	TRBV7-4	TGTGCCAGCAGCTTCACGACAGGGGGCTTTGCAGATACGCAGTATTTT	CASSFTTGGFADTQYF
TRBJ2-7	TRBD2	.	TRBV2	TGTGCCAGGGGGACTAGCGGATACGAGCAGTACTTC	CARGTSGYEQYF
TRBJ2-5	.	.	TRBV7-8	TGTGCCAGCAGCCCGACAGAGCGTATGGAGACCCAGTACTTC	CASSPTERMETQYF
TRBJ2-5	TRBD1	.	TRBV7-8	TGTGCCAGCAGTTTATACACAGGGGGGAGACGGGAGACCCAGTACTTC	CASSLYTGGRRETQYF
TRBJ1-5	TRBD1	once	TRBV4-1	TGCGCCAGCAGCCAAGGGGGGACAGGTTTGGGCAATCAGCCCCAGCATTTT	CASSQGGTGLGNQPQHF
TRBJ2-6	.	many	TRBV19	TGTGCCTCCGTCCCGGGACACGCCAACGTCCTGACTTTC	CASVPGHANVLTF
TRBJ1-6	.	.	TRBV2	TGTGCTAGAGAAGCGGGTGAGATCTCACCCCTCCACTTT	CAREAGEISPLHF
TRBJ1-1	.	few	TRBV20-1	TGCAGTGCGAAGGGGGGCGGGGAACGACCAGGCGCTTTCTTT	CSAKGGGERPGAFF
TRBJ1-5	.	.	TRBV6-1	TGTGCCAGCAGACAGGGTGGGGGTTATCAGCCCCAGCATTTT	CASRQGGGYQPQHF
TRBJ2-5	.	few	TRBV13	TGTGCCAGCAGTCGTGGTCCTTCCCAAGAGACCCAGTACTTC	CASSRGPSQETQYF
TRBJ1-4	.	.	TRBV11-2	TGTGCCAGCAGCTCCGGGACGTTTGAAAAACTGTTTTTT	CASSSGTFEKLFF
TRBJ1-4	TRBD1	.	TRBV19	TGTGCCAGTAGTACCCTTGGACAGGGCGATGAAAAACTGTTTTTT	CASSTLGQGDEKLFF
TRBJ1-2	.	few	TRBV5-1	TGCGCCAGCAGAATCTCCGGTACCTATGGCTACACCTTC	CASRISGTYGYTF
TRBJ2-7	.	few	TRBV11-2	TGTGCCAGCAGCCAAGGGAGAGGGGTATCCTACGAGCAGTACTTC	CASSQGRGVSYEQYF
TRBJ2-5	.	once	TRBV29-1	TGTAGCGTTATGATGGTGAGAGAGACCCAGTACTTC	CSVMMVRETQYF
TRBJ2-7	TRBD2	.	TRBV7-9	TGTGCCAGCAGCTCCCTTGACAGGGTCACTAGCGGGAGTTACGAGCAGTACTTC	CASSSLDRVTSGSYEQYF
TRBJ2-7	TRBD2	once	TRBV10-3	TGTGCCAGCAGTAAACCACTAGCGCTGGGGGAGCAGTACTTC	CASSKPLALGEQYF
TRBJ2-3	TRBD1	.	TRBV29-1	TGCAGCGTGGGGACAGGGAAGGATACGCAGTATTTT	CSVGTGKDTQYF
TRBJ1-1	.	few	TRBV7-8	TGTGCCAGCAGCTTAGTTGTGGGAAGCACTGAAGCTTTCTTT	CASSLVVGSTEAFF
TRBJ1-1	TRBD1	few	TRBV12-3/TRBV12-4	TGTGCCAGCAGACCCGGGACAGATGAAGCTTTCTTT	CASRPGTDEAFF